This passage covers 10 T cell receptor beta chains from one sample sequenced in a study of identifying expanded T cells in peripheral blood (dated by TCRdb to the late 2010s). Library prep was done by the immunoSEQ multiplex PCR assay. TCRdb obtained this table from immuneACCESS and retained in-frame rearrangements with V and J assigned. These tables miss some clones; where compared with another copy, unresolved V genes account for less than half of the shortfall, and the remainder is unexplained. The table for this sample lists tens of thousands of clones; 75% to 90% of them were counted only once. The ten largest clones take up approximately 2.8% of the sample. Sequencing used blood. These receptors originate from a person between 18 and 70 years old in good health.

The chain is built from TRBV13 and TRBJ1-4; D is unresolved. The CDR3 has 14 residues. The V gene's germline CDR1 is PRHDT and CDR2 FYEKMQ (reference sequence). Trimming took off 5 bases at V and 4 bases at J, with 11 bases between the two ends. CDR3 bases: TGTGCCAGCAGCGTCAAAATCGGTAATGAAAAACTGTTTTTT. Translated, it gives CASSVKIGNEKLFF.

The chain combines TRBV7-3 with TRBJ2-2; D might be TRBD1 (8 bases). The V end lost 4 bases, the J end lost 6 bases, and 15 bases lay between the germline ends. CDR3 size: 15 residues. Germline values: CDR1 SGHTA, CDR2 FQGTGA. CDR3 nucleotides: TGTGCCAGCAGCTCAACAGGGGGGGATGCCGGGGAGCTGTTTTTT. Protein sequence: CASSSTGGDAGELFF.

This chain joins TRBV11-2 and TRBJ2-7, with a tentative D call TRBD1 (6 bases). The CDR3 has 15 amino acids. The germline V gene has CDR1 SGHAT and CDR2 FQNNGV. V lost 2 bases, J lost 4 bases, and 15 bases lay in between. The CDR3 nucleotides read TGTGCCAGCAGCTTATTGTTGGGACAATTTTACGAGCAGTACTTC. It is translated as CASSLLLGQFYEQYF.

The chain has TRBV7-9 and TRBJ2-1, with 12 bases identical to TRBD2. The CDR3 is made up of 16 amino acids. The V gene's germline CDR1 is SEHNR and CDR2 FQNEAQ (reference sequence). The V and J ends lost 6 bases and 4 bases, in that order; junction bases with no gene match: 7. The CDR3 loop is CASSPPGTSGYNEQFF. The CDR3 DNA is TGTGCCAGCAGTCCCCCCGGGACTAGCGGGTACAATGAGCAGTTCTTC.

This chain connects TRBV6-5 to TRBJ2-3; perhaps TRBD1 as D (8 bases). This CDR3 is 14 amino acids long. V lost 6 bases and J 8 bases, leaving 18 bases between the germline ends. The germline V gene has CDR1 MNHEY and CDR2 SVGAGI. Written as DNA, the CDR3 is TGTGCCAGCAGCACAGGGGGGGCTGTCTTTACGCAGTATTTT. Translating gives CASSTGGAVFTQYF.

This clone was counted a few times. J is TRBJ2-2 and V is TRBV5-4; 7 bases match TRBD1. The CDR3 is made up of 17 amino acids. In germline, CDR1 is SGHNT, CDR2 YYREEE (reference sequence). V was pared by 2 bases and J by 3 bases, with 10 bases of the junction left unmatched. This CDR3 is CASSFYGQVGDTGELFF. CDR3 nucleotide sequence: TGTGCCAGCAGCTTCTACGGACAGGTTGGGGACACCGGGGAGCTGTTTTTT.

This clone has a handful of counts. At one end, the junction sequence differs from germline, possibly due to a read error. The chain recombines TRBV2 with TRBJ2-1; 10 bases align to TRBD1. CDR1 is SNHLY and CDR2 is FYNNEI in the germline V gene. The CDR3 is made up of 13 amino acids. The DNA of the CDR3 is TGTGCCAGCAGTGAAGCGCTTCGGACAGGGGGGATCTTC. Translation: CASSEALRTGGIF.

The chain combines TRBV18 with TRBJ1-1; no clear D. The CDR3 runs 13 residues. V was cut by 0 bases and J by 5 bases, with 7 bases left in between. CDR1 and CDR2 from the germline V gene are KGHSH and LQKENI. CDR3 residues: CASSPPSETEAFF. The CDR3 region has the DNA TGTGCCAGCTCACCACCTTCTGAGACTGAAGCTTTCTTT.

The chain is built from TRBV23-1 and TRBJ2-7; D not resolved. TRBV23-1 is an ORF for which the function is uncertain. The CDR3 sequence is 15 residues long. V lost 6 bases and J lost 5, with 20 bases in between. The CDR3 sequence: CASSASRNVFHEQYF. In DNA, the CDR3 is TGCGCCAGCAGCGCGTCCCGGAACGTTTTCCACGAGCAGTACTTC.

The chain combines TRBV9 with TRBJ1-6; 9 positions agree with TRBD1. The CDR3 has 13 residues. V dropped 3 bases and J dropped 10; count of bases not matched to a gene: 2. Germline-derived CDR1 and CDR2 are SGDLS and YYNGEE. The CDR3 region is CASSGTGASPLHF. CDR3 in DNA: TGTGCCAGCAGCGGGACAGGGGCCTCACCCCTCCACTTT. Looking up the rest from reference TRBV9 and TRBJ1-6 gives the full variable domain: DSGVTQTPKHLITATGQRVTLRCSPRSGDLSVYWYQQSLDQGLQFLIQYYNGEERAKGNILERFSAQQFPDLHSELNLSSLELGDSALYFCASSGTGASPLHFGNGTRLTVT.